The clone carrying this T cell receptor (beta chain) was counted once. These data belong to a study of cytomegalovirus exposure and HLA in healthy donors. Study as a whole: A prior analysis found some 110 million unique TCR beta sequences from around 180 million T cells. About 85 million unique TCRs from HLA-typed donors were held in an early release of data.

It was with 60 Vbeta and 13 Jbeta primers that the PCR ran. Using immunoSEQ multiplex PCR, the repertoire was profiled, and TCRdb retains in-frame clones only, with some absent. The table lists around 180,000 clones, over 60% of them singletons. The CDR3 sequence is 17 residues long. The clonotype was recovered from a girl between 5 and 17 years old in good health and CMV-seronegative. The chain recombines TRBV21-1 with TRBJ1-2; TRBD1 was called by the table and not checked on the DNA. TRBV21-1 is termed a pseudogene. Sequenced input: PBMCs. CDR3 residues: CASSRIEGQEFNYGYTF. CDR3 sequence (DNA): TGTGCCAGCAGCAGAATCGAAGGACAGGAGTTTAACTATGGCTACACCTTC.